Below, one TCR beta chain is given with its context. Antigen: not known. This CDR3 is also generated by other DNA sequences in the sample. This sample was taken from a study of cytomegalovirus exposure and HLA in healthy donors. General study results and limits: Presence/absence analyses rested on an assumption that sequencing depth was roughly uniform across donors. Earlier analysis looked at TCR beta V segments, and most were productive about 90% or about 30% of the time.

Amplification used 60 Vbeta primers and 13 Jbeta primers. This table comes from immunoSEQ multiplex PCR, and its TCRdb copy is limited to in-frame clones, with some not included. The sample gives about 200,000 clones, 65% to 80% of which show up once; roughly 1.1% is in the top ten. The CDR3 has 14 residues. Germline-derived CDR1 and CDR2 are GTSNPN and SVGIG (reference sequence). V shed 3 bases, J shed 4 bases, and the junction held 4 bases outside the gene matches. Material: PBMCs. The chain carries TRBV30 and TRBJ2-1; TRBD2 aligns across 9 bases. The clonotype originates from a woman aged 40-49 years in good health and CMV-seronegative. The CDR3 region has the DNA TGTGCCTGGAGCGAACTAGCGGGTTACAATGAGCAGTTCTTC. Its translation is CAWSELAGYNEQFF.